One sample yielded the 4 T cell receptor beta chains listed below, sequenced in a study of blood T cell repertoires in COVID-19. This table comes from immunoSEQ multiplex PCR, and its TCRdb copy is limited to in-frame clones, with some not included. This repertoire shows about 390,000 clones, around nine tenths found once; its top ten account for approximately 9.3%. The specimen was PBMCs or T cells enriched from blood (not recorded which). These receptors came from a woman aged 50 to 60 who had recovered from COVID-19.

The chain recombines TRBV6-5 with TRBJ2-5, with 7 nucleotides matching TRBD2. The V and J ends lost 6 bases and 2 bases, in that order; junction bases with no gene match: 9. Germline CDR1 reads MNHEY; CDR2 reads SVGAGI. The CDR3 length is 15 residues. CDR3 region: CASSRTLAPQETQYF. CDR3 DNA sequence: TGTGCCAGCAGCCGAACACTAGCGCCGCAAGAGACCCAGTACTTC.

The gene calls are TRBV2 and TRBJ1-1, with TRBD1 identical over 7 bases. This CDR3 spans 15 amino acids. CDR1 SNHLY and CDR2 FYNNEI come from the germline V gene. The ends lost 7 bases at V and 1 base at J; junction bases unmatched: 9. The CDR3 here is CASIISGTENTEAFF. The CDR3, as DNA: TGTGCCAGCATAATCTCCGGGACAGAGAACACTGAAGCTTTCTTT.

This clone was counted at least ten times. V and J are TRBV4-2 and TRBJ2-7; 8 nucleotides match TRBD1. After removal of 3 bases from V and 3 bases from J, the junction contained 10 bases not matched to a gene. The CDR3 runs to 16 residues. Germline CDR1 and CDR2: LGHNA and YNFKEQ. The CDR3 sequence is CASSHEDSDRVYEQYF. CDR3 in DNA: TGTGCCAGCAGCCACGAAGACTCGGACAGGGTCTACGAGCAGTACTTC.

The CDR3 here is CASSFGATNEKLFF. In DNA, the CDR3 is TGTGCCAGCAGCTTCGGGGCAACTAATGAAAAACTGTTTTTT. The J gene is TRBJ1-4, the V gene TRBV5-6; D gene unclear. V gave up 2 bases and J gave up 0 bases, with 5 bases separating them. The CDR3 has 14 amino acids. The germline V gene encodes CDR1 SGHDT and CDR2 YYEEEE.